The rows below give T cell receptor beta chains drawn from one sample of a study of cytomegalovirus exposure and HLA in healthy donors. Libraries were prepared by immunoSEQ multiplex PCR; TCRdb keeps only in-frame clonotypes and omits some of them. Found here are tens of thousands of clones, around 95% of them singletons; the top ten hold about 4.2%. Material for sequencing was PBMCs. The receptors derive from a man between 18 and 35 years old in good health and CMV-seropositive. CDR3s include the opening cysteine and the closing phenylalanine or tryptophan. D genes are given only for firm matches. Clone size is stated in some rows and not others, as once, few, many or a class when expanded.

j_gene | abundance | d_gene | v_gene | len | CDR3aa | CDR3nt
TRBJ1-1 | . | TRBD1 | TRBV6-6 | 14 | CASSTGQGNTEAFF | TGTGCCAGCAGCACGGGACAGGGGAACACTGAAGCTTTCTTT
TRBJ2-7 | once | TRBD2 | TRBV7-9 | 15 | CASSSTSGGAYEQYF | TGTGCCAGCAGTTCGACTAGCGGGGGAGCCTACGAGCAGTACTTC
TRBJ1-5 | once | . | TRBV18 | 15 | CASSPVPLRYQPQHF | TGTGCCAGCTCACCAGTCCCGCTGCGGTATCAGCCCCAGCATTTT
TRBJ1-2 | . | TRBD1 | TRBV7-9 | 14 | CASSGDRFRDGYTF | TGTGCCAGCAGCGGGGACAGGTTTCGGGATGGCTACACCTTC
TRBJ2-5 | . | . | TRBV9 | 13 | CASSGDFQETQYF | TGTGCCAGCAGCGGGGACTTCCAAGAGACCCAGTACTTC
TRBJ2-3 | . | TRBD1 | TRBV6-5 | 15 | CASSRDRGRSRGQYF | TGTGCCAGCAGCCGAGACAGGGGGCGCTCAAGGGGGCAGTATTTT
TRBJ2-1 | . | TRBD2 | TRBV7-9 | 16 | CASSFTGTSVLHGQFF | TGTGCCAGCAGCTTTACCGGGACTAGCGTCCTACATGGGCAGTTCTTC
TRBJ2-7 | few | . | TRBV15 | 13 | CATSRDLGVEQYF | TGTGCCACCAGCAGAGATCTAGGAGTCGAGCAGTACTTC
TRBJ1-1 | . | . | TRBV11-3 | 14 | CASSLSPMEDEAFF | TGTGCCAGCAGCTTAAGCCCTATGGAGGATGAAGCTTTCTTT
TRBJ2-1 | . | . | TRBV29-1 | 13 | CSVASHTLNEQFF | TGCAGCGTTGCTAGCCACACCCTTAATGAGCAGTTCTTC
TRBJ2-7 | . | . | TRBV27 | 13 | CASSFGRGYEQYF | TGTGCCAGCAGTTTTGGCAGGGGATACGAGCAGTACTTC
TRBJ2-7 | . | TRBD2 | TRBV6-5 | 14 | CASSLGRGGSEQYF | TGTGCCAGCTCCTTGGGGCGGGGGGGCTCCGAGCAGTACTTC
TRBJ1-1 | . | . | TRBV2 | 13 | CASKVEVDTEAFF | TGTGCCAGCAAGGTGGAGGTCGACACTGAAGCTTTCTTT
TRBJ2-3 | . | . | TRBV20-1 | 10 | CSANSDTQYF | TGCAGTGCTAATTCTGATACGCAGTATTTT
TRBJ1-3 | . | . | TRBV28 | 13 | CASSSDRGNTIYF | TGTGCCAGCAGTTCGGACAGAGGAAACACCATATATTTT
TRBJ1-5 | . | . | TRBV19 | 13 | CASSMQVHQPQHF | TGTGCCAGTAGTATGCAGGTTCACCAGCCCCAGCATTTT
TRBJ2-5 | . | TRBD1 | TRBV10-3 | 15 | CAISESHRGPETQYF | TGTGCCATCAGTGAGTCGCACAGGGGACCAGAGACCCAGTACTTC
TRBJ1-1 | . | . | TRBV5-6 | 13 | CASSRAGATEAFF | TGTGCCAGCAGCAGAGCGGGGGCGACTGAAGCTTTCTTT
TRBJ2-3 | . | . | TRBV28 | 14 | CASSLGAAADTQYF | TGTGCCAGCAGTTTAGGCGCGGCGGCAGATACGCAGTATTTT
TRBJ2-1 | . | TRBD1 | TRBV2 | 13 | CASNRGSVGEQFF | TGTGCCAGCAACAGGGGATCAGTAGGTGAGCAGTTCTTC
TRBJ2-1 | . | . | TRBV18 | 15 | CASSPTTELINEQFF | TGTGCCAGCTCACCAACGACAGAGCTGATTAATGAGCAGTTCTTC
TRBJ2-6 | . | . | TRBV30 | 19 | CAWSVLPTGLDSGANVLTF | TGTGCCTGGAGTGTACTACCGACAGGTCTCGACTCTGGGGCCAACGTCCTGACTTTC
TRBJ2-2 | . | . | TRBV7-9 | 13 | CASRPENTGELFF | TGTGCCAGCAGACCAGAGAACACCGGGGAGCTGTTTTTT
TRBJ2-5 | once | TRBD2 | TRBV27 | 15 | CATMTSGGDQETQYF | TGTGCCACTATGACTAGCGGGGGAGACCAAGAGACCCAGTACTTC
TRBJ2-1 | . | . | TRBV7-9 | 13 | CASSLAQDNEQFF | TGTGCCAGCAGCCTCGCCCAGGACAATGAGCAGTTCTTC
TRBJ2-1 | . | TRBD2 | TRBV30 | 19 | CAWNTPGLAGGRSYNEQFF | TGTGCCTGGAACACCCCGGGACTAGCGGGGGGCAGGTCCTACAATGAGCAGTTCTTC
TRBJ1-5 | . | TRBD1 | TRBV28 | 15 | CASSSAGTASQPQHF | TGTGCCAGCAGCTCGGCCGGGACAGCCAGTCAGCCCCAGCATTTT
TRBJ2-5 | . | . | TRBV9 | 15 | CASSVGPGVWETQYF | TGTGCCAGCAGCGTAGGACCGGGGGTCTGGGAGACCCAGTACTTC
TRBJ1-1 | . | TRBD1 | TRBV27 | 17 | CASSLKGTALPNTEAFF | TGTGCCAGCAGTTTAAAGGGGACAGCGCTCCCGAACACTGAAGCTTTCTTT
TRBJ1-5 | once | . | TRBV5-1 | 14 | CASSLGGGDQPQHF | TGCGCCAGCAGCTTGGGAGGAGGTGATCAGCCCCAGCATTTT
TRBJ1-2 | . | TRBD1 | TRBV10-3 | 17 | CAISESYTGDSNYGYTF | TGTGCCATCAGTGAGTCCTACACAGGGGATAGTAACTATGGCTACACCTTC
TRBJ2-7 | . | . | TRBV7-6 | 16 | CASSVQDSRLHYEQYF | TGTGCCAGCAGTGTACAGGACAGCCGCCTTCACTACGAGCAGTACTTC
TRBJ2-3 | . | TRBD2 | TRBV19 | 17 | CASSIGASGRTADTQYF | TGTGCCAGTAGTATTGGCGCTAGCGGGAGGACGGCAGATACGCAGTATTTT
TRBJ2-1 | . | . | TRBV7-8 | 16 | CASSFWLIAPSNEQFF | TGTGCCAGCAGCTTCTGGCTAATAGCGCCAAGCAATGAGCAGTTCTTC
TRBJ1-3 | . | . | TRBV19 | 17 | CASSIPGQPYSGNTIYF | TGTGCCAGTAGTATCCCCGGACAGCCGTACTCTGGAAACACCATATATTTT
TRBJ2-5 | . | . | TRBV27 | 14 | CASSLGSGSETQYF | TGTGCCAGCAGTTTAGGTAGCGGCAGTGAGACCCAGTACTTC
TRBJ2-7 | once | TRBD2 | TRBV14 | 19 | CASSPLEVSGGDPHYEQYF | TGTGCCAGCAGCCCCCTCGAGGTTAGCGGGGGGGACCCCCATTACGAGCAGTACTTC
TRBJ2-3 | . | . | TRBV7-9 | 15 | CASSEGALVSDTQYF | TGTGCCAGCAGTGAAGGGGCGCTGGTTTCGGATACGCAGTATTTT
TRBJ2-3 | . | . | TRBV9 | 16 | CASSHPSGGPADTQYF | TGTGCCAGCAGCCACCCATCAGGAGGGCCCGCCGATACGCAGTATTTT
TRBJ1-5 | . | . | TRBV27 | 13 | CASSLEGDQPQHF | TGTGCCAGCAGTTTAGAGGGGGATCAGCCCCAGCATTTT
TRBJ2-7 | few | TRBD1 | TRBV28 | 15 | CASSAWTGLWDEQYF | TGTGCCAGTTCAGCCTGGACAGGTCTTTGGGATGAGCAGTACTTC
TRBJ2-3 | . | TRBD2 | TRBV19 | 19 | CASSTLNRVLAPSTDTQYF | TGTGCCAGTAGTACCCTCAACCGGGTACTAGCGCCTAGCACAGATACGCAGTATTTT
TRBJ2-4 | . | . | TRBV2 | 13 | CASLALAKNIQYF | TGTGCCAGCCTAGCTCTAGCCAAAAACATTCAGTACTTC
TRBJ2-4 | . | . | TRBV30 | 13 | CAFTGLDKNIQYF | TGTGCCTTCACAGGGTTGGACAAAAACATTCAGTACTTC
TRBJ1-5 | . | . | TRBV7-2 | 18 | CASSLEETGPLRDQPQHF | TGTGCCAGCAGCTTAGAGGAGACAGGCCCCCTTCGGGATCAGCCCCAGCATTTT
TRBJ1-4 | once | TRBD1 | TRBV28 | 20 | CASSSRQGALDHPTNEKLFF | TGTGCCAGCAGTTCTCGACAGGGGGCCTTGGACCATCCAACTAATGAAAAACTGTTTTTT
TRBJ2-1 | . | TRBD1 | TRBV30 | 15 | CAWIPPGQSYNEQFF | TGTGCCTGGATACCCCCGGGACAGTCCTACAATGAGCAGTTCTTC
TRBJ2-1 | . | . | TRBV5-5 | 14 | CASSLGSGKYEQFF | TGTGCCAGCAGCTTGGGGTCAGGGAAATATGAGCAGTTCTTC
TRBJ2-3 | . | TRBD1 | TRBV11-3 | 15 | CASSPTGVQEDTQYF | TGTGCCAGCAGCCCGACAGGGGTGCAGGAAGATACGCAGTATTTT
TRBJ1-6 | . | . | TRBV6-4 | 14 | CASSSTVGSSPLHF | TGTGCCAGCAGTTCGACAGTAGGAAGTTCACCCCTCCACTTT
TRBJ1-5 | . | TRBD1 | TRBV4-2 | 15 | CASSRGTGEDQPQHF | TGTGCCAGCAGCCGCGGGACAGGGGAGGATCAGCCCCAGCATTTT
TRBJ1-2 | once | TRBD1 | TRBV5-5 | 16 | CASSLDSWTGNYGYTF | TGTGCCAGCAGCTTGGATAGCTGGACAGGGAACTATGGCTACACCTTC
TRBJ2-5 | once | TRBD1 | TRBV9 | 15 | CASSEETGGQETQYF | TGTGCCAGCAGCGAGGAAACAGGGGGGCAAGAGACCCAGTACTTC
TRBJ2-7 | . | TRBD1 | TRBV11-1 | 13 | CASTGTATYEQYF | TGTGCCAGCACCGGGACAGCTACCTACGAGCAGTACTTC
TRBJ2-1 | . | TRBD2 | TRBV27 | 15 | CASRLAGGPYNEQFF | TGTGCCAGCAGATTAGCGGGAGGGCCCTACAATGAGCAGTTCTTC
TRBJ2-7 | . | . | TRBV28 | 15 | CASSTWTGSSYEQYF | TGTGCCAGCAGTACCTGGACGGGGAGCTCCTACGAGCAGTACTTC
TRBJ2-7 | . | TRBD2 | TRBV19 | 15 | CASSMGLAGTYEQYF | TGTGCCAGTAGTATGGGACTAGCGGGAACCTACGAGCAGTACTTC
TRBJ1-1 | . | . | TRBV9 | 15 | CASSVGGGGDTEAFF | TGTGCCAGCAGCGTAGGAGGAGGGGGGGACACTGAAGCTTTCTTT
TRBJ1-1 | once | TRBD1 | TRBV11-2 | 13 | CASTYRGNTEAFF | TGTGCCAGCACCTACAGGGGGAACACTGAAGCTTTCTTT
TRBJ1-4 | once | . | TRBV2 | 14 | CASSEDRVGEKLFF | TGTGCCAGCAGTGAAGACAGGGTTGGAGAAAAACTGTTTTTT